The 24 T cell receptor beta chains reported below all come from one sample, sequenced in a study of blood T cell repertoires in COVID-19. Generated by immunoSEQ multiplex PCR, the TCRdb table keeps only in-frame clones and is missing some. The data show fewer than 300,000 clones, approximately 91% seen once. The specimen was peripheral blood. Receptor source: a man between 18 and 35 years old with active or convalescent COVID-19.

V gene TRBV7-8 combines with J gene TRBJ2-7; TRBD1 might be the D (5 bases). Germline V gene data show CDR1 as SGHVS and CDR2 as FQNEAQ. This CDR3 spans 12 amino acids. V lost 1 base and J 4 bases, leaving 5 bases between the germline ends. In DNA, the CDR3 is TGTGCCAGCAGCTTAGGACAGTACGAGCAGTACTTC. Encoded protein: CASSLGQYEQYF.

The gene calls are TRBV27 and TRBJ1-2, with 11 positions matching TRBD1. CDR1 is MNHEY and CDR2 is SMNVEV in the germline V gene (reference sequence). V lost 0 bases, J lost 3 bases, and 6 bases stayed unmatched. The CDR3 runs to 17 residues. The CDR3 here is CASSLSGQGAFYYGYTF. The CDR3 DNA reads TGTGCCAGCAGTTTATCCGGACAGGGGGCTTTTTACTATGGCTACACCTTC.

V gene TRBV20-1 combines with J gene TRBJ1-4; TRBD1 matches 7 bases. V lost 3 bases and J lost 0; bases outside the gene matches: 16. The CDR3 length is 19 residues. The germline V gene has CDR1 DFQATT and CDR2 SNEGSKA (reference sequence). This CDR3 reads CSASRWGQPSYPTNEKLFF. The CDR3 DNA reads TGCAGTGCTAGTCGTTGGGGACAGCCCTCATACCCAACTAATGAAAAACTGTTTTTT.

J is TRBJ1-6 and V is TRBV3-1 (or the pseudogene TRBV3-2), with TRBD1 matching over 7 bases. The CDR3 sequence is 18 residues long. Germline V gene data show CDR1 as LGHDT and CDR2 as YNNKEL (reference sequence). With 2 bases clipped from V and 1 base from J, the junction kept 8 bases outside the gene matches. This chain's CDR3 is CASSQPRTGESYNSPLHF. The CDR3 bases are TGTGCCAGCAGCCAACCTCGGACAGGCGAATCCTATAATTCACCCCTCCACTTT.

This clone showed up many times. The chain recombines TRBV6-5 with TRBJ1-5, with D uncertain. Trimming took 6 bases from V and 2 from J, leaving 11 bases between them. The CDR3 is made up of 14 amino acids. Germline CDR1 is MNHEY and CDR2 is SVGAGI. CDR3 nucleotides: TGTGCCAGCAGACCAAATAGCGGCAATCAGCCCCAGCATTTT. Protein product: CASRPNSGNQPQHF.

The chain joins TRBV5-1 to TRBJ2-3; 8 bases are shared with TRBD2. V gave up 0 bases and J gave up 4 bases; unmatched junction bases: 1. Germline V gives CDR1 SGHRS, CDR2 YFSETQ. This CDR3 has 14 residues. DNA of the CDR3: TGCGCCAGCAGCTTGGGTAGCGGGGCAGATACGCAGTATTTT. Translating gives CASSLGSGADTQYF. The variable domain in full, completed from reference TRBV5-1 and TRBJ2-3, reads KAGVTQTPRYLIKTRGQQVTLSCSPISGHRSVSWYQQTPGQGLQFLFEYFSETQRNKGNFPGRFSGRQFSNSRSEMNVSTLELGDSALYLCASSLGSGADTQYFGPGTRLTVL.

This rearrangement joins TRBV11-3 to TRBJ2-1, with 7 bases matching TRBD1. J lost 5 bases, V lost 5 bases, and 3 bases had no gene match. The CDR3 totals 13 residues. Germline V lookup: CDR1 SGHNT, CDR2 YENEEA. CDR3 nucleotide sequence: TGTGCCAGCAGCCGAGGGGGCCACAATGAGCAGTTCTTC. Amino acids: CASSRGGHNEQFF.

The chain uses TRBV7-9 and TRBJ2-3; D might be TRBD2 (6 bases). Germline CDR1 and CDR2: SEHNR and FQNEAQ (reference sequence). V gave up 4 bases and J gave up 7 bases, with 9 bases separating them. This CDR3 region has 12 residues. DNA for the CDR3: TGTGCCAGCAGCTCGGGACTGAATACGCAGTATTTT. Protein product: CASSSGLNTQYF.

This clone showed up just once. CDR3 protein: CASSMTGGDTEAFF. Here the CDR3 DNA reads TGTGCCAGCAGTATGACAGGTGGTGACACTGAAGCTTTCTTT. J is TRBJ1-1 and V is TRBV6-6, with D possibly TRBD1 on 6 matching bases. CDR1 and CDR2 (germline): MNHNY, SVGAGI (reference sequence). The CDR3 runs 14 residues. V lost 5 bases to trimming and J lost 3 bases, with 13 bases between them.

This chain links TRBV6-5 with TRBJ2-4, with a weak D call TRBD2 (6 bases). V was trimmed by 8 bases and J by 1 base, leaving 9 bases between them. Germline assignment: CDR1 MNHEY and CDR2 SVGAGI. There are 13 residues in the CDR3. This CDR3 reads CASARGAKNIQYF. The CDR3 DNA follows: TGTGCCAGCGCCCGGGGGGCCAAAAACATTCAGTACTTC.

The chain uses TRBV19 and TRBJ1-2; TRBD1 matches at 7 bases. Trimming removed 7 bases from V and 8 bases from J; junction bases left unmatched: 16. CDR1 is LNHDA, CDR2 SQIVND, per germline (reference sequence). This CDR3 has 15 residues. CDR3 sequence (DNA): TGTGCCAGTACCGCGTTCCGGGAGGGGGCGGGCGGCTACACCTTC. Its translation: CASTAFREGAGGYTF.

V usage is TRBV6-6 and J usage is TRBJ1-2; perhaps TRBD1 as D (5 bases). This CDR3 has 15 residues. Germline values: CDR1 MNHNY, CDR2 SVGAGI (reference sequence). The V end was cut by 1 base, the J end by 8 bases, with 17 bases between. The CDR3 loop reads CASSYFAQGGGGYTF. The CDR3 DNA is TGTGCCAGCAGTTACTTTGCGCAGGGCGGAGGGGGCTACACCTTC.

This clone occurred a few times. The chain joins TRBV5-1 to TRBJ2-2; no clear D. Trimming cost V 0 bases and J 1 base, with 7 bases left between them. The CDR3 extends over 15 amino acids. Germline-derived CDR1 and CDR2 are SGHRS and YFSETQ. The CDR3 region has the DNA TGCGCCAGCAGCTTGGGTTTTAGGAACACCGGGGAGCTGTTTTTT. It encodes CASSLGFRNTGELFF.

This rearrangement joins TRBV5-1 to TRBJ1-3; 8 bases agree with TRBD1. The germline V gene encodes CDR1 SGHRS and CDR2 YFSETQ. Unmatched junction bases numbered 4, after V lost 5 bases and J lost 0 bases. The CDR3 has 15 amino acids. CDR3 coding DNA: TGCGCCAGCAGTCAGGGGGCCCTCTCTGGAAACACCATATATTTT. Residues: CASSQGALSGNTIYF.

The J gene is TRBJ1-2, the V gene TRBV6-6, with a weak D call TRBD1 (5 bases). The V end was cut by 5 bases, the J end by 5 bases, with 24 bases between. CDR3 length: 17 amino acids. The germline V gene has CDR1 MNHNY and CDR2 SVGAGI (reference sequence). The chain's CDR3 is CASSQTSGGIPLYGYTF. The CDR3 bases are TGTGCCAGCAGTCAAACCTCTGGGGGGATCCCCCTTTATGGCTACACCTTC.

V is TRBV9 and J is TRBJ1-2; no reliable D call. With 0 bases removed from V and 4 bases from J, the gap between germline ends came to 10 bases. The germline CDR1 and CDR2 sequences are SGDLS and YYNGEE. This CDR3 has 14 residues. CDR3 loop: CASSVGELIYGYTF. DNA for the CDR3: TGTGCCAGCAGCGTAGGCGAACTTATCTATGGCTACACCTTC. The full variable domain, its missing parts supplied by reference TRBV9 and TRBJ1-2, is DSGVTQTPKHLITATGQRVTLRCSPRSGDLSVYWYQQSLDQGLQFLIQYYNGEERAKGNILERFSAQQFPDLHSELNLSSLELGDSALYFCASSVGELIYGYTFGSGTRLTVV.

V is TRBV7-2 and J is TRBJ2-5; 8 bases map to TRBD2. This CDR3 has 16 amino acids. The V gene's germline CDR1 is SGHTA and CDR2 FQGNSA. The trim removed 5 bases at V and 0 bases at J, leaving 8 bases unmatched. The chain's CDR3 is CASSPWVAGHQETQYF. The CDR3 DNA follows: TGTGCCAGCAGCCCCTGGGTAGCGGGGCACCAAGAGACCCAGTACTTC.

The CDR3 here is CASSFTGGGYTF. The DNA for the CDR3 is TGTGCCAGCAGCTTCACAGGGGGCGGCTACACCTTC. The chain combines TRBV11-3 with TRBJ1-2; 9 bases are shared with TRBD1. After removal of 3 bases from V and 8 bases from J, the junction contained 1 base not matched to a gene. This CDR3 is 12 amino acids long. Germline values: CDR1 SGHNT, CDR2 YENEEA.

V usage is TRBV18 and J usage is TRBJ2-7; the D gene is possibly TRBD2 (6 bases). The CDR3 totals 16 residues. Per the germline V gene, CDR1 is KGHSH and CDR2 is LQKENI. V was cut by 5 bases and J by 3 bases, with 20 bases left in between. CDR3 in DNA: TGTGCCAGCTCATGGGGACTGCGGGATCGTAACTACGAGCAGTACTTC. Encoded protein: CASSWGLRDRNYEQYF.

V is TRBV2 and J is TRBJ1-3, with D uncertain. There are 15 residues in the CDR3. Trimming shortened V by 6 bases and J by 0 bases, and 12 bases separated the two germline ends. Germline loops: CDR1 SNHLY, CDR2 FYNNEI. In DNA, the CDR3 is TGTGCCAGCAGCGTAGGACTGATCTCTGGAAACACCATATATTTT. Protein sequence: CASSVGLISGNTIYF.

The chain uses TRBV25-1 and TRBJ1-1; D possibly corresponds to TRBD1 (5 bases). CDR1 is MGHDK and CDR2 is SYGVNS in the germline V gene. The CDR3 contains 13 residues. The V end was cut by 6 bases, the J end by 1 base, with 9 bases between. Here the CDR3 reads CASRFDRNTEAFF. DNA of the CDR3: TGTGCCAGCAGGTTTGACAGGAACACTGAAGCTTTCTTT.

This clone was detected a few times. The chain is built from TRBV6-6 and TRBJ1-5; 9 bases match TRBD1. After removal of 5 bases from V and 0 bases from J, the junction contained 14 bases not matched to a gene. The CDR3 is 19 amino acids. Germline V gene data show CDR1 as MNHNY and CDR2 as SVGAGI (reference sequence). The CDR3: CASSLPSGTGISSNQPQHF. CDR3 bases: TGTGCCAGCAGTCTCCCCTCCGGGACAGGGATTTCTAGCAATCAGCCCCAGCATTTT.

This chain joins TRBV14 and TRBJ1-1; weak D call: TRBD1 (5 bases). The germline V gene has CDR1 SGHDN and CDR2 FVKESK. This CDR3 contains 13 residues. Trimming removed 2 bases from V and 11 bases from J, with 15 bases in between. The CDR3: CASSQTSGLQAFF. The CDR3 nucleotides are TGTGCCAGCAGCCAAACCTCAGGGTTGCAGGCTTTCTTT.

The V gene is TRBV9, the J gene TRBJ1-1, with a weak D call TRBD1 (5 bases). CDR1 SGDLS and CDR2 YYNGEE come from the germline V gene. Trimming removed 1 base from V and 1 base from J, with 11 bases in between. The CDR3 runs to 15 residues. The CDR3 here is CASSVSGGANTEAFF. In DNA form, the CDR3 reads TGTGCCAGCAGCGTATCGGGAGGGGCGAACACTGAAGCTTTCTTT.